This T cell receptor beta chain was identified during a study of T-cell memory formation after mild COVID-19. Study-level information: Clusters of TCRs were largely donor specific. Study-level results: Shrinking CD4+ clones were chiefly CM and EM; CD8+ ones were chiefly EMRA. There were some responding clones in pre-infection memory, which suggested that cross-reactive memory had joined.

This clonotype was detected ten times or more. Its specificity is not known. Constant-segment primers served in 5'RACE that generated TCR alpha and TCR beta cDNA libraries bearing sample barcodes and UMIs. TCRdb independently ran MiXCR on the 5' RACE reads; one entry per CDR3 protein. Of about 50,000 distinct CDR3 sequences listed, about 7% are singletons. Germline V gene sequence: CDR1 SEHNR, CDR2 FQNEAQ (reference sequence). V was trimmed by 6 bases and J by 4 bases, leaving 13 bases between them. The CDR3 length is 15 residues. The gene calls are TRBV7-9 and TRBJ2-6; D is tentatively TRBD1 or TRBD2 (5 bases each). Sequencing was carried out using PBMCs or a T cell subset sorted from them (not recorded which). This TCR derives from a man aged 18-30 years who had mild COVID-19 (a few samples of this study predate the infection). Cell type and time point are not known. CDR3 amino acids: CASSPLGVGANVLTF. CDR3 coding DNA: TGTGCCAGCAGTCCCCTGGGGGTCGGGGCCAACGTCCTGACTTTC.